This T cell receptor beta chain was sequenced during a study of cytomegalovirus exposure and HLA in healthy donors. The CDR3 has 13 residues. Between the trimmed V and J ends, which lost 2 bases and 4 bases, there was a span of 8 bases. CDR1 is SEHNR and CDR2 is FQNEAQ in the germline V gene (reference sequence). Profiled with immunoSEQ multiplex PCR; TCRdb holds only in-frame clones, not every one. The sample has approximately 150,000 clones, around 90% seen once; the top ten hold approximately 3%. This clonotype was obtained from a woman under 30 in good health and CMV-seropositive. The sequenced sample consisted of PBMCs. V and J are TRBV7-9 and TRBJ1-1; no clear D gene. The CDR3, as DNA: TGTGCCAGCAGCTTATTGGAGGGCACTGAAGCTTTCTTT. It encodes CASSLLEGTEAFF.